Presented here are 5 T cell receptor beta chains from one specimen sequenced in a study of T cell responses to AZD1222 COVID-19 vaccine. The repertoire was sequenced with immunoSEQ multiplex PCR; TCRdb's copy has only in-frame clones and lacks some. This repertoire shows about 83,000 clones, approximately 85% found once; its top ten account for roughly 3.1%. The sample was peripheral blood, taken 28 days after the second AZD1222 dose. The receptor source for this set is an adult who received the AZD1222 COVID-19 vaccine.

The chain employs TRBV27 and TRBJ2-2; possible D gene TRBD1, 6 bases. Germline V gene sequence: CDR1 MNHEY, CDR2 SMNVEV (reference sequence). This CDR3 is 17 amino acids long. V was pared by 3 bases and J by 5 bases, with 19 bases between. The CDR3 loop is CASSLYPRDTQTGELFF. The CDR3 bases are TGTGCCAGCAGTTTGTACCCCCGGGACACCCAAACCGGGGAGCTGTTTTTT.

This chain joins TRBV28 and TRBJ1-4; D possibly corresponds to TRBD1 (5 bases). The V gene lost 6 bases and the J gene lost 6 bases, with 11 bases spanning the gap. Germline V gene data show CDR1 as MDHEN and CDR2 as SYDVKM. This CDR3 region has 13 residues. CDR3 coding DNA: TGTGCCAGCAGGGGGCAGGGAGATGAAAAACTGTTTTTT. This codes for CASRGQGDEKLFF.

The chain carries TRBV24-1 and TRBJ2-1, with D maybe TRBD2 (6 bases). Germline CDR1 and CDR2: KGHDR and SFDVKD. This CDR3 region has 14 residues. Trimming left V 5 bases short and J 2 bases short, with 9 bases between. The CDR3 here is CATSVAGPYNEQFF. CDR3 nucleotide sequence: TGTGCCACCAGTGTGGCGGGACCCTACAATGAGCAGTTCTTC.

The rearrangement joins TRBV7-2 to TRBJ1-3; D is unclear. Trimming took off 1 base at V and 0 bases at J, with 10 bases between the two ends. The CDR3 runs 16 residues. From germline, CDR1 is SGHTA and CDR2 FQGNSA. CDR3 protein: CASSLVGASSGNTIYF. For the CDR3, the DNA is TGTGCCAGCAGCTTAGTAGGCGCGAGCTCTGGAAACACCATATATTTT.

The chain carries TRBV19 and TRBJ1-1, with 7 bases that match TRBD1. CDR3 size: 14 residues. Per germline, CDR1 LNHDA and CDR2 SQIVND (reference sequence). V was clipped by 7 bases and J by 0 bases; unmatched bases: 5. The CDR3 region has the DNA TGTGCCAGTACCATCGACAGGGTGAACACTGAAGCTTTCTTT. Its translation is CASTIDRVNTEAFF.